A selection of T cell receptor beta chains follows, all from one sample in a study of blood T cell repertoires in COVID-19. Assay: immunoSEQ multiplex PCR; the TCRdb copy retains only in-frame clones and omits some. The data show approximately 44,000 clones, roughly nine tenths seen once. The sample taken for sequencing was peripheral blood. These receptors were obtained from a woman older than 75 with acute or convalescent COVID-19. The CDR3 runs from the conserved cysteine through the conserved F or W. A D gene is named only where the DNA matches it firmly. Clone size is shown for a subset of rows, as once, few, many or a class of expanded clone.

j_call: TRBJ2-6; d_call: .; clone_size: once; v_call: TRBV10-3; cdr3_aa: CAISPQGTPSGANVLTF; cdr3_nt: TGTGCCATCAGTCCCCAGGGGACCCCCTCTGGGGCCAACGTCCTGACTTTC
j_call: TRBJ1-1; d_call: TRBD1; clone_size: .; v_call: TRBV14; cdr3_aa: CASSQVGGMGTEAFF; cdr3_nt: TGTGCCAGCAGCCAAGTAGGGGGCATGGGCACTGAAGCTTTCTTT
j_call: TRBJ1-2; d_call: .; clone_size: .; v_call: TRBV3-1/TRBV3-2; cdr3_aa: CASSQVPGANYGYTF; cdr3_nt: TGTGCCAGCAGCCAAGTGCCGGGAGCTAACTATGGCTACACCTTC
j_call: TRBJ1-6; d_call: .; clone_size: .; v_call: TRBV5-1; cdr3_aa: CASSLEQGTSPLHF; cdr3_nt: TGCGCCAGCAGCTTGGAGCAGGGGACGTCACCCCTCCACTTT
j_call: TRBJ2-1; d_call: TRBD1; clone_size: .; v_call: TRBV18; cdr3_aa: CASSPGQATYNEQFF; cdr3_nt: TGTGCCAGCTCACCGGGACAGGCGACTTACAATGAGCAGTTCTTC
j_call: TRBJ1-1; d_call: .; clone_size: .; v_call: TRBV2; cdr3_aa: CASSPLPAGAGTEAFF; cdr3_nt: TGTGCCAGCAGTCCCCTCCCGGCAGGGGCGGGCACTGAAGCTTTCTTT
j_call: TRBJ2-2; d_call: TRBD1; clone_size: .; v_call: TRBV30; cdr3_aa: CAWSRPGQGAGGELFF; cdr3_nt: TGTGCCTGGAGCCGGCCGGGACAGGGGGCCGGCGGGGAGCTGTTTTTT
j_call: TRBJ2-1; d_call: TRBD2; clone_size: .; v_call: TRBV19; cdr3_aa: CATLAAGFGNEQFF; cdr3_nt: TGTGCCACCCTAGCGGCAGGGTTCGGGAATGAGCAGTTCTTC
j_call: TRBJ1-3; d_call: .; clone_size: .; v_call: TRBV4-1; cdr3_aa: CASSQEGVWSSGNTIYF; cdr3_nt: TGCGCCAGCAGCCAAGAAGGAGTCTGGAGCTCTGGAAACACCATATATTTT
j_call: TRBJ2-1; d_call: TRBD2; clone_size: .; v_call: TRBV5-4; cdr3_aa: CASSLTTSGVNNEQFF; cdr3_nt: TGTGCCAGCAGCTTGACGACTAGCGGGGTGAACAATGAGCAGTTCTTC
j_call: TRBJ1-2; d_call: TRBD1; clone_size: .; v_call: TRBV10-3; cdr3_aa: CAISEFRGQGAHGYTF; cdr3_nt: TGTGCCATCAGTGAGTTCAGGGGACAGGGGGCCCATGGCTACACCTTC